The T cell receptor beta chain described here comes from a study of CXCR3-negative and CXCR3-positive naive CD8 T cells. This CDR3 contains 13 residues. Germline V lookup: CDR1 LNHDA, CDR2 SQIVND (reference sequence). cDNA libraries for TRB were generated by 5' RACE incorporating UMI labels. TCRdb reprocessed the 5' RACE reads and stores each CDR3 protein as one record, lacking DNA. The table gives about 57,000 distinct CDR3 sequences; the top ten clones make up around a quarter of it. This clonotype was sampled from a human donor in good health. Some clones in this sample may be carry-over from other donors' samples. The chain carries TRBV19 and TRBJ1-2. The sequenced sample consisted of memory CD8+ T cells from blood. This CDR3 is CASKSAGDYGYTF. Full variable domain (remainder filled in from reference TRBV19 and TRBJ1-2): DGGITQSPKYLFRKEGQNVTLSCEQNLNHDAMYWYRQDPGQGLRLIYYSQIVNDFQKGDIAEGYSVSREKKESFPLTVTSAQKNPTAFYLCASKSAGDYGYTFGSGTRLTVV.